A single sample gave rise to the 16 T cell receptor beta chains below, sequenced in a study of shared clonotypes between healthy human individuals. Positively selected for CCR7, the CD45RO-negative cells used as naive CD8 cells excluded terminally differentiated effector memory CD45RA+ cells. Sequencing was performed with immunoSEQ multiplex PCR; in TCRdb, only in-frame clones are kept and a portion is missing. The sample carries millions of clones, about 95% recorded once. Sequencing was performed on naive CD8+ T cells sorted from blood. The receptors here all came from a man younger than 35 in good health.

The CDR3 DNA is TGTGCCAGCAGTTACTCCCCCAGGGGGTCCTACGAGCAGTACTTC. It specifies CASSYSPRGSYEQYF. The V and J genes are TRBV6-5 and TRBJ2-7; 7 bases fit TRBD1. This CDR3 has 15 residues. The J segment lost 1 base and the V segment lost 0 bases, leaving 3 bases of the junction unmatched. Germline-derived CDR1 and CDR2 are MNHEY and SVGAGI.

The V and J genes are TRBV7-9 and TRBJ2-7; D is perhaps TRBD1 or TRBD2 (6 bases each). The germline V gene encodes CDR1 SEHNR and CDR2 FQNEAQ (reference sequence). CDR3 length: 14 residues. Between the trimmed V and J ends, which lost 5 bases and 2 bases, there was a span of 13 bases. The CDR3 DNA reads TGTGCCAGCAGCCAGACGGGGGCAACCTACGAGCAGTACTTC. Protein sequence: CASSQTGATYEQYF. Based on the CDR3 plus reference TRBV7-9 and TRBJ2-7, the full variable domain is DTGVSQNPRHKITKRGQNVTFRCDPISEHNRLYWYRQTLGQGPEFLTYFQNEAQLEKSRLLSDRFSAERPKGSFSTLEIQRTEQGDSAMYLCASSQTGATYEQYFGPGTRLTVT.

This clone was observed once. The same CDR3 arises from other DNA sequences in this sample as well. This sequence joins TRBV5-1 and TRBJ1-1, with 8 bases fitting TRBD1. CDR3 size: 14 residues. CDR1 and CDR2 from the germline V gene are SGHRS and YFSETQ. V was pared by 0 bases and J by 4 bases, with 2 bases of the junction left unmatched. The CDR3 protein is CASSLEQGGTEAFF. The CDR3 nucleotides read TGCGCCAGCAGCTTGGAACAGGGGGGCACTGAAGCTTTCTTT. The variable domain in full, completed from reference TRBV5-1 and TRBJ1-1, reads KAGVTQTPRYLIKTRGQQVTLSCSPISGHRSVSWYQQTPGQGLQFLFEYFSETQRNKGNFPGRFSGRQFSNSRSEMNVSTLELGDSALYLCASSLEQGGTEAFFGQGTRLTVV.

This chain links TRBV7-9 with TRBJ2-5, with TRBD2 matching over 12 bases. Germline V CDR1 and CDR2: SEHNR, FQNEAQ (reference sequence). The CDR3 is made up of 14 amino acids. After removal of 5 bases from V and 4 bases from J, the junction contained 2 bases not matched to a gene. The CDR3 here is CASSTTSGGETQYF. CDR3 DNA: TGTGCCAGCAGCACGACTAGCGGGGGAGAGACCCAGTACTTC.

This clone has only one observation. V and J are TRBV2 and TRBJ2-1; no clear D. The CDR3 has 13 amino acids. The V and J ends lost 2 bases and 5 bases respectively, with 7 bases between them. Germline values: CDR1 SNHLY, CDR2 FYNNEI. The CDR3 protein is CASSESLDNEQFF. The CDR3 DNA sequence: TGTGCCAGCAGTGAAAGTCTTGACAATGAGCAGTTCTTC.

V and J are TRBV11-2 and TRBJ2-5, with a tentative D call TRBD2 (6 bases). CDR3 length: 16 amino acids. From germline, CDR1 is SGHAT and CDR2 FQNNGV. V was pared by 3 bases and J by 4 bases, with 18 bases between. CDR3 protein: CASSLPGLRGLETQYF. Here the CDR3 DNA reads TGTGCCAGCAGCTTGCCGGGACTCCGAGGGTTAGAGACCCAGTACTTC.

The chain links TRBV12-5 to TRBJ1-1, with D uncertain. Germline assignment: CDR1 LGHNT and CDR2 FRNRAP. V gave up 3 bases and J gave up 1 base, with 6 bases separating them. The CDR3 has 13 amino acids. CDR3 in DNA: TGTGCTAGTGGTTTTGAAGGGAACACTGAAGCTTTCTTT. Residues: CASGFEGNTEAFF. The full variable domain, in which reference TRBV12-5 and TRBJ1-1 provide the parts outside the CDR3, is DARVTQTPRHKVTEMGQEVTMRCQPILGHNTVFWYRQTMMQGLELLAYFRNRAPLDDSGMPKDRFSAEMPDATLATLKIQPSEPRDSAVYFCASGFEGNTEAFFGQGTRLTVV.

The rearrangement uses TRBV7-8 and TRBJ2-2; perhaps TRBD2 as D (6 bases). The CDR3 length is 16 residues. Germline V CDR1 and CDR2: SGHVS, FQNEAQ. Trimming pared 1 base from V and 0 bases from J, leaving 9 bases between. The CDR3 is CASSLGPSANTGELFF. CDR3 coding DNA: TGTGCCAGCAGCTTAGGTCCTAGCGCGAACACCGGGGAGCTGTTTTTT. Filled out from reference TRBV7-8 and TRBJ2-2, the complete variable domain reads GAGVSQSPRYKVAKRGQDVALRCDPISGHVSLFWYQQALGQGPEFLTYFQNEAQLDKSGLPSDRFFAERPEGSVSTLKIQRTQQEDSAVYLCASSLGPSANTGELFFGEGSRLTVL.

This clone has a single count. In the same sample, other DNA sequences code for this CDR3. The chain has TRBV2 and TRBJ2-7; 11 nucleotides align to TRBD2. J gave up 2 bases and V 0 bases, and 0 bases lay outside the gene matches. From germline, CDR1 is SNHLY and CDR2 FYNNEI. The CDR3 is 15 amino acids. The CDR3 coding sequence is TGTGCCAGCAGTGAAGCGACTAGCGGGGCCTACGAGCAGTACTTC. It translates to CASSEATSGAYEQYF.

The gene calls are TRBV5-1 and TRBJ2-7, with a weak D call TRBD1 (5 bases). Trimming took off 2 bases at V and 6 bases at J, with 18 bases between the two ends. The CDR3 runs 15 residues. The germline CDR1 and CDR2 sequences are SGHRS and YFSETQ. CDR3 nucleotides: TGCGCCAGCAGCTTATCTGGGGCCCTCTTCGTCGAGCAGTACTTC. Translating gives CASSLSGALFVEQYF.

The rearrangement links TRBV7-9 to TRBJ2-5, with 8 bases lining up with TRBD2. This CDR3 region has 17 residues. The trim removed 5 bases at V and 1 base at J, leaving 12 bases unmatched. CDR1 is SEHNR, CDR2 FQNEAQ, per germline (reference sequence). The CDR3, as DNA: TGTGCCAGCAGCCTGAGCAGCGGGGGCCATTCCCAAGAGACCCAGTACTTC. Translated, it gives CASSLSSGGHSQETQYF.

About this clone: Additional DNA sequences in this sample encode the identical CDR3. The V and J genes are TRBV19 and TRBJ1-1; D uncertain. Trimming pared 3 bases from V and 2 bases from J, leaving 4 bases between. There are 12 residues in the CDR3. Germline values: CDR1 LNHDA, CDR2 SQIVND (reference sequence). The CDR3 bases are TGTGCCAGTAGTATCGGTAACACTGAAGCTTTCTTT. It yields the protein CASSIGNTEAFF.

CDR3 protein: CASSVVSGGATEAFF. CDR3 sequence (DNA): TGTGCCAGCAGCGTAGTTTCAGGGGGGGCCACTGAAGCTTTCTTT. The chain recombines TRBV9 with TRBJ1-1, with TRBD1 matching 7 bases. The length of the CDR3 is 15 residues. Looked up from germline, CDR1 is SGDLS and CDR2 is YYNGEE. V dropped 0 bases and J dropped 4; count of bases not matched to a gene: 6.

This rearrangement joins TRBV9 to TRBJ2-7; D is undetermined. The CDR3 totals 14 residues. The V end was cut by 0 bases, the J end by 2 bases, with 9 bases between. Germline assignment: CDR1 SGDLS and CDR2 YYNGEE. The CDR3 spells CASSVASGTYEQYF. DNA of the CDR3: TGTGCCAGCAGCGTAGCTTCCGGTACCTACGAGCAGTACTTC. Filled out from reference TRBV9 and TRBJ2-7, the complete variable domain reads DSGVTQTPKHLITATGQRVTLRCSPRSGDLSVYWYQQSLDQGLQFLIQYYNGEERAKGNILERFSAQQFPDLHSELNLSSLELGDSALYFCASSVASGTYEQYFGPGTRLTVT.

The chain links TRBV5-4 to TRBJ1-6, with D possibly being TRBD1 (6 bases). Germline CDR1 is SGHNT and CDR2 is YYREEE (reference sequence). V was shortened by 2 bases and J by 7 bases, with 13 bases between the two germline ends. The CDR3 runs to 15 residues. The CDR3 reads CASSFQQGGNSPLHF. CDR3 in DNA: TGTGCCAGCAGCTTCCAACAGGGAGGAAATTCACCCCTCCACTTT. Full variable domain (missing parts from reference TRBV5-4 and TRBJ1-6): ETGVTQSPTHLIKTRGQQVTLRCSSQSGHNTVSWYQQALGQGPQFIFQYYREEENGRGNFPPRFSGLQFPNYSSELNVNALELDDSALYLCASSFQQGGNSPLHFGNGTRLTVT.

J is TRBJ2-7 and V is TRBV6-5, with 9 positions matching TRBD1. This CDR3 is 15 amino acids long. Germline loops: CDR1 MNHEY, CDR2 SVGAGI. V trimming: 4 bases; J trimming: 5 bases; junction bases outside the gene matches: 9. As DNA, the CDR3 is TGTGCCAGCAGTTCCCCCGGGACAGGGCACCACGAGCAGTACTTC. Translated, it gives CASSSPGTGHHEQYF.